These T cell receptor beta chains were read from a single sample in a study of T cell responses to AZD1222 COVID-19 vaccine. Only in-frame clones appear in the TCRdb table, and some are missing; sequencing was by immunoSEQ multiplex PCR. This table holds 83,000 or so clones, 88% found once. Sequenced material: peripheral blood, taken 28 days after the second AZD1222 dose. These receptors were collected from an adult who received the AZD1222 COVID-19 vaccine. The CDR3 runs from the conserved cysteine through the conserved F or W. A D gene is named only where the DNA matches it firmly. Expanded clones are given a class, and other clones once, few, many or no size at all.

abundance: NA; d_gene: NA; j_gene: TRBJ2-1; v_gene: TRBV9; CDR3nt: TGTGCCAGCACCACTGGGGACAATGAGCAGTTCTTC; CDR3aa: CASTTGDNEQFF
abundance: NA; d_gene: NA; j_gene: TRBJ1-1; v_gene: TRBV18; CDR3nt: TGTGCCAGCTCACCACCGGTACTCGGAGCGAACACTGAAGCTTTCTTT; CDR3aa: CASSPPVLGANTEAFF
abundance: NA; d_gene: NA; j_gene: TRBJ2-5; v_gene: TRBV6-5; CDR3nt: TGTGCCAGCAGTTACTCACCAACAGGGACAGAGACCCAGTACTTC; CDR3aa: CASSYSPTGTETQYF
abundance: few; d_gene: TRBD2; j_gene: TRBJ2-2; v_gene: TRBV7-9; CDR3nt: TGTGCCAGCTGGCCCGGACTAGCGGGAGGGGCATCCCCCGGGGAGCTGTTTTTT; CDR3aa: CASWPGLAGGASPGELFF
abundance: NA; d_gene: NA; j_gene: TRBJ2-1; v_gene: TRBV4-1; CDR3nt: TGCGCCAGCAGCCGCTCATACTCCTACAATGAGCAGTTCTTC; CDR3aa: CASSRSYSYNEQFF
abundance: few; d_gene: TRBD1; j_gene: TRBJ2-5; v_gene: TRBV6-5; CDR3nt: TGTGCCAGTACAACAGGGGGGAGAGAGACCCAGTACTTC; CDR3aa: CASTTGGRETQYF
abundance: once; d_gene: TRBD1; j_gene: TRBJ1-5; v_gene: TRBV4-1; CDR3nt: TGCGCCAGCAGCCAAATCGCGGGGACAGGGGATAACAATCAGCCCCAGCATTTT; CDR3aa: CASSQIAGTGDNNQPQHF
abundance: NA; d_gene: TRBD2; j_gene: TRBJ2-1; v_gene: TRBV6-5; CDR3nt: TGTGCCAGTACGGGGACTAGCGGGAGTATCAATGAGCAGTTCTTC; CDR3aa: CASTGTSGSINEQFF
abundance: NA; d_gene: NA; j_gene: TRBJ2-3; v_gene: TRBV19; CDR3nt: TGTGCCAGTAGTATGGGAACAGATACGCAGTATTTT; CDR3aa: CASSMGTDTQYF
abundance: NA; d_gene: TRBD2; j_gene: TRBJ2-2; v_gene: TRBV13; CDR3nt: TGTGCCAGCAGCCGCGGACTAGCTATCGGGGAGCTGTTTTTT; CDR3aa: CASSRGLAIGELFF
abundance: NA; d_gene: NA; j_gene: TRBJ1-5; v_gene: TRBV19; CDR3nt: TGTGCCAGCCAAAGCGGGACGCCTTATCAGCCCCAGCATTTT; CDR3aa: CASQSGTPYQPQHF
abundance: NA; d_gene: NA; j_gene: TRBJ1-6; v_gene: TRBV27; CDR3nt: TGTGCCAGCACTCGGGGACGGCTTTCACCCCTCCACTTT; CDR3aa: CASTRGRLSPLHF
abundance: NA; d_gene: NA; j_gene: TRBJ1-2; v_gene: TRBV18; CDR3nt: TGTGCCAGCTCACCCACCCAGGGGCTGGGCGGCTACACCTTC; CDR3aa: CASSPTQGLGGYTF
abundance: NA; d_gene: NA; j_gene: TRBJ1-3; v_gene: TRBV6-2/TRBV6-3; CDR3nt: TGTGCCAGCAGTTACCCCGACCGAGGGGCTGGAAACACCATATATTTT; CDR3aa: CASSYPDRGAGNTIYF
abundance: NA; d_gene: NA; j_gene: TRBJ2-1; v_gene: TRBV5-1; CDR3nt: TGCGCCAGCAGCCCCTCCCGCAATGAGCAGTTCTTC; CDR3aa: CASSPSRNEQFF
abundance: NA; d_gene: TRBD1; j_gene: TRBJ1-6; v_gene: TRBV28; CDR3nt: TGTGCGAGCAACCAGGTCGGGACAGCGGTTACAAATTCACCCCTCCACTTT; CDR3aa: CASNQVGTAVTNSPLHF
abundance: once; d_gene: NA; j_gene: TRBJ2-3; v_gene: TRBV7-6; CDR3nt: TGTGCCAGCAGCTACTCATCGCCGGGACGTTGGGTAGATACGCAGTATTTT; CDR3aa: CASSYSSPGRWVDTQYF
abundance: NA; d_gene: NA; j_gene: TRBJ2-7; v_gene: TRBV4-2; CDR3nt: TGTGCCAGCAGCAACCTGGGTCTAAAGTTAGGCGAGCAGTACTTC; CDR3aa: CASSNLGLKLGEQYF
abundance: NA; d_gene: NA; j_gene: TRBJ2-1; v_gene: TRBV11-2; CDR3nt: TGTGCCAGCAGCCCCCCCGGACAGCAGCAGTTCTTC; CDR3aa: CASSPPGQQQFF
abundance: NA; d_gene: NA; j_gene: TRBJ2-2; v_gene: TRBV6-1; CDR3nt: TGTGCCAGCAGTGAAGGTGTGGCCGGGGAGCTGTTTTTT; CDR3aa: CASSEGVAGELFF
abundance: NA; d_gene: NA; j_gene: TRBJ1-1; v_gene: TRBV30; CDR3nt: TGTGCCTGGAGTGTAACGGGTGCTGAAGCTTTCTTT; CDR3aa: CAWSVTGAEAFF
abundance: NA; d_gene: TRBD1; j_gene: TRBJ1-6; v_gene: TRBV7-2; CDR3nt: TGTGCCAGCAGCCGGGACAGGGTTTCACCCCTCCACTTT; CDR3aa: CASSRDRVSPLHF
abundance: NA; d_gene: NA; j_gene: TRBJ1-5; v_gene: TRBV19; CDR3nt: TGTGCCAGTAGTACGGTTTTCGGAGAGCAGCCCCAGCATTTT; CDR3aa: CASSTVFGEQPQHF
abundance: NA; d_gene: NA; j_gene: TRBJ2-1; v_gene: TRBV5-1; CDR3nt: TGCGCCAGCAGCTTTGATTCGAGCTCCTACAATGAGCAGTTCTTC; CDR3aa: CASSFDSSSYNEQFF
abundance: NA; d_gene: TRBD2; j_gene: TRBJ2-1; v_gene: TRBV28; CDR3nt: TGTGCCAGCAGTTTCAAACTAGCGGGAGTTAATGAGCAGTTCTTC; CDR3aa: CASSFKLAGVNEQFF
abundance: once; d_gene: TRBD2; j_gene: TRBJ2-1; v_gene: TRBV11-2; CDR3nt: TGTGCCAGCAGCTTTCAGCCGGGAGGTCGACGCAATGAGCAGTTCTTC; CDR3aa: CASSFQPGGRRNEQFF
abundance: NA; d_gene: NA; j_gene: TRBJ2-3; v_gene: TRBV6-1; CDR3nt: TGTGCCAGCAGTGAACTGCCGGCAGATACGCAGTATTTT; CDR3aa: CASSELPADTQYF
abundance: NA; d_gene: TRBD2; j_gene: TRBJ2-4; v_gene: TRBV6-2/TRBV6-3; CDR3nt: TGTGCCAGCAGTTACAAACCAGCGGGAGGTCGAACCCCTATCGGAAACATTCAGTACTTC; CDR3aa: CASSYKPAGGRTPIGNIQYF
abundance: NA; d_gene: TRBD1; j_gene: TRBJ2-1; v_gene: TRBV6-2/TRBV6-3; CDR3nt: TGTGCCAGCAGTTGGCGACTCGGGACAGCCAATGAGCAGTTCTTC; CDR3aa: CASSWRLGTANEQFF
abundance: NA; d_gene: NA; j_gene: TRBJ1-2; v_gene: TRBV7-9; CDR3nt: TGTGCCAGCAGCCCGCAGGGTAGGGGTGGCTACACCTTC; CDR3aa: CASSPQGRGGYTF
abundance: NA; d_gene: NA; j_gene: TRBJ1-1; v_gene: TRBV6-4; CDR3nt: TGTGCCAGCAGCGCCGGGACCGGGGGCACTGAAGCTTTCTTT; CDR3aa: CASSAGTGGTEAFF
abundance: NA; d_gene: NA; j_gene: TRBJ1-4; v_gene: TRBV18; CDR3nt: TGTGCCAGCTCACCGACAGCGCGTAATGAAAAACTGTTTTTT; CDR3aa: CASSPTARNEKLFF
abundance: NA; d_gene: NA; j_gene: TRBJ1-2; v_gene: TRBV6-5; CDR3nt: TGTGCCAGCAGTTACACCAGGGTAGTGGATGGCTACACCTTC; CDR3aa: CASSYTRVVDGYTF